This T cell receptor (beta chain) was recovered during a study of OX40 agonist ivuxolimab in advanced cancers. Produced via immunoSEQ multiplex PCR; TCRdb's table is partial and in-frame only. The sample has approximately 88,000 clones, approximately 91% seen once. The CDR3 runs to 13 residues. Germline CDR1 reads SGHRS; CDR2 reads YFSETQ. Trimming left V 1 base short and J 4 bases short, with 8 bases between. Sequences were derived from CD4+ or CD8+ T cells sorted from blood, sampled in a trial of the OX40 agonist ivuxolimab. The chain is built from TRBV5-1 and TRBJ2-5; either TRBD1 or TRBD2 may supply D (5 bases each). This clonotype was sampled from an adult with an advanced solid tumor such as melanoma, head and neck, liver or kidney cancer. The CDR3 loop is CASSLRGVETQYF. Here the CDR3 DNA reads TGCGCCAGCAGCTTGAGAGGGGTAGAGACCCAGTACTTC.